This T cell receptor beta chain was identified in a study of T-cell reconstitution after alpha-beta-depleted transplantation in children. Study findings and constraints: Reported findings indicate that, about two months after transplant, alpha-beta T cells came from several hundred expanded clones, which were derived from non-depleted graft cells. Surviving recipient T cells and thymic progenitors accounted for the high day-60 TCRbeta diversity observed in some patients. Newly produced T cells mostly accounted for T-cell counts and diversity one year post-transplant.

V lost 0 bases to trimming and J lost 7 bases, with 6 bases between them. The CDR3 is 12 residues long. CDR1 is SGHAT and CDR2 is FQNNGV in the germline V gene. This sample's TCRbeta library carried unique molecular identifier barcodes. TCRdb independently ran MiXCR on the PCR reads; one entry per CDR3 protein. This repertoire shows 670,000 or so distinct CDR3 sequences, under 15% found once; its top ten account for 0.79%. Notes on this clonotype: Its matching antigen is unknown.

The sequences come from PBMCs, collected before TCRalphabeta/CD19-depleted stem cell transplant. The rearrangement joins TRBV11-2 to TRBJ2-5; no definite D call. The receptor comes from a girl under 10 years old with congenital amegakaryocytic thrombocytopenia, due to receive a stem cell transplant. The CDR3 here is CASSLDFGTQYF. The CDR3 bases are TGTGCCAGCAGCTTAGATTTTGGGACCCAGTACTTC.